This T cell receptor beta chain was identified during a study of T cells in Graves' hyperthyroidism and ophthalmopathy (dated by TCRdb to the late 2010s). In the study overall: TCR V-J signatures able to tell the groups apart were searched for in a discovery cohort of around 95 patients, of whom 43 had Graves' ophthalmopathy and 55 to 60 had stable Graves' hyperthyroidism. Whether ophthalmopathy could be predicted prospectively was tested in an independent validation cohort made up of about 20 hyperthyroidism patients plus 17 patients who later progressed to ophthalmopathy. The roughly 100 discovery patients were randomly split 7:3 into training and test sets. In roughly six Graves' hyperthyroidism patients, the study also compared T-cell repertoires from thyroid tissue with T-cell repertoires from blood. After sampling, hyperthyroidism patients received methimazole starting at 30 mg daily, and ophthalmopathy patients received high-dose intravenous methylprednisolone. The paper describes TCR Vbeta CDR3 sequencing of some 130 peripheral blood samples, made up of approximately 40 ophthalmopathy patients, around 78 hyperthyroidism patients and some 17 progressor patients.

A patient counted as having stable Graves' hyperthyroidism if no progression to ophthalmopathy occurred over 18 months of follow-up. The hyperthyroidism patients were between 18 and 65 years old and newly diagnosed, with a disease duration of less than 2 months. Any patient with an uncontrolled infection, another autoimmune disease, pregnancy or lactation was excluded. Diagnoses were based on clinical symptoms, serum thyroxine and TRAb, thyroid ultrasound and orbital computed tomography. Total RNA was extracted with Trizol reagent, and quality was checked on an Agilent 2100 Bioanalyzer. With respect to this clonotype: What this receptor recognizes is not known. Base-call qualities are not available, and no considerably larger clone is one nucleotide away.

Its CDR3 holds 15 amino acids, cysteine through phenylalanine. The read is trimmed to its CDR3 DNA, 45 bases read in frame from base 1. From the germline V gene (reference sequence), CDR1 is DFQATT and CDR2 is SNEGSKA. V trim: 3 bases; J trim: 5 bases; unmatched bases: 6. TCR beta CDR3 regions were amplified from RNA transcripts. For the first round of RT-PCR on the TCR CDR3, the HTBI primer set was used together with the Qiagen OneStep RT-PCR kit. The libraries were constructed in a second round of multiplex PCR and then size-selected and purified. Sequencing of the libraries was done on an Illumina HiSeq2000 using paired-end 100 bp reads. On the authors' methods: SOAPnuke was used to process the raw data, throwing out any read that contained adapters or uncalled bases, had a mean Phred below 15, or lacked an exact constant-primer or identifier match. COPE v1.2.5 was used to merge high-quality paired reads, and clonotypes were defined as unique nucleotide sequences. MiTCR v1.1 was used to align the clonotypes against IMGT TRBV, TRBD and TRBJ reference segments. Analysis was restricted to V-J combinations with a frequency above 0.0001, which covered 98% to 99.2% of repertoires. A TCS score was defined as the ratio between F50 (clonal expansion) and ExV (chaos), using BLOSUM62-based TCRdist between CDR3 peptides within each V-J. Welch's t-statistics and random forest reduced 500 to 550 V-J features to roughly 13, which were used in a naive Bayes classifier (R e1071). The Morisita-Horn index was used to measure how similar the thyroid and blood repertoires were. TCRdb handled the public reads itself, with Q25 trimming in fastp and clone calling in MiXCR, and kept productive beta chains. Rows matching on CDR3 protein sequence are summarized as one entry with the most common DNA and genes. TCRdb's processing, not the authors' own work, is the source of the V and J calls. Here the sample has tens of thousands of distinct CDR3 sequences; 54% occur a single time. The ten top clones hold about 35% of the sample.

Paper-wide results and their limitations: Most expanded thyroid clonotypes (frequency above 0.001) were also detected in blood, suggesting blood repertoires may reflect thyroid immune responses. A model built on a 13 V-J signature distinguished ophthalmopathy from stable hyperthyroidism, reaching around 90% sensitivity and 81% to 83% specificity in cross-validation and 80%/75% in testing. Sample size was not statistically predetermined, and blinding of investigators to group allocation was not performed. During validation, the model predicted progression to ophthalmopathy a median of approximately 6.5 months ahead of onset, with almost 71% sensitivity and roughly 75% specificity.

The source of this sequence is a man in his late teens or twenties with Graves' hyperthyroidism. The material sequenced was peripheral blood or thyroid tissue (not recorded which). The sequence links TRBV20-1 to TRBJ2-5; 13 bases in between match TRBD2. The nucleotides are TGCAGTGCTAGGGGAGGGACTAGCGGGGCGGAGACCCAGTACTTC. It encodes CSARGGTSGAETQYF.